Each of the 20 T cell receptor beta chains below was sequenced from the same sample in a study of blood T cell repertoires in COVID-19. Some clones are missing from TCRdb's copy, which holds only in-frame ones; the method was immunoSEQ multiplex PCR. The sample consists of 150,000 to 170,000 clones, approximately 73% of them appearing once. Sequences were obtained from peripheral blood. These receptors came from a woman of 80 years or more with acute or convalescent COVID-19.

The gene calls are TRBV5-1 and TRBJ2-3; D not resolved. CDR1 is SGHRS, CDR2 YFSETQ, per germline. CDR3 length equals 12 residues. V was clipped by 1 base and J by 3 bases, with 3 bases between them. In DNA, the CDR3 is TGCGCCAGCAGCTTGCCGACAGATACGCAGTATTTT. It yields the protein CASSLPTDTQYF.

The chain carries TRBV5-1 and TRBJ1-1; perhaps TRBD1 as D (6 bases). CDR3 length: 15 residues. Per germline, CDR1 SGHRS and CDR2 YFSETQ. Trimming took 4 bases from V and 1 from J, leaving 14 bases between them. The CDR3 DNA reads TGCGCCAGCAGCGGGATACAGGGACCGAACACTGAAGCTTTCTTT. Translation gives CASSGIQGPNTEAFF.

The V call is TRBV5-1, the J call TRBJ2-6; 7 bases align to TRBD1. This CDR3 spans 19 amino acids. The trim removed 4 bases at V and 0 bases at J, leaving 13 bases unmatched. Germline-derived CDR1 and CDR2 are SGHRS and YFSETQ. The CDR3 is CASSAQGIFPSSGANVLTF. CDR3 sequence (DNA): TGCGCCAGCAGCGCACAGGGGATATTCCCCTCCTCTGGGGCCAACGTCCTGACTTTC.

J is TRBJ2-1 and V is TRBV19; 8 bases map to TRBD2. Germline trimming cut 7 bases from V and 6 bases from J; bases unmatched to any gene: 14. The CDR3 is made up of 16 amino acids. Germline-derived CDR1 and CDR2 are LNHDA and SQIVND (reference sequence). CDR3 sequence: CASNNDGRALSNEQFF. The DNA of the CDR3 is TGTGCCAGTAACAACGACGGGAGGGCATTATCCAATGAGCAGTTCTTC.

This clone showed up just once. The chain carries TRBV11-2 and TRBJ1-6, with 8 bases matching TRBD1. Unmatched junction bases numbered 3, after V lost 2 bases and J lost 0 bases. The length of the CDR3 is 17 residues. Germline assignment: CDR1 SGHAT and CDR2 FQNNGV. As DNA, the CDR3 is TGTGCCAGCAGCTTAAATACAGGGGGCTCCTATAATTCACCCCTCCACTTT. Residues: CASSLNTGGSYNSPLHF.

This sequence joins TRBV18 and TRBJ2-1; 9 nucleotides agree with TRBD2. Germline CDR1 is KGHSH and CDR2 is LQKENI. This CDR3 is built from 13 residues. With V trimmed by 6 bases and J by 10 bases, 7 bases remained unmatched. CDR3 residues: CASSPLAGAEQFF. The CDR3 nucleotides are TGTGCCAGCTCCCCCTTAGCGGGGGCGGAGCAGTTCTTC.

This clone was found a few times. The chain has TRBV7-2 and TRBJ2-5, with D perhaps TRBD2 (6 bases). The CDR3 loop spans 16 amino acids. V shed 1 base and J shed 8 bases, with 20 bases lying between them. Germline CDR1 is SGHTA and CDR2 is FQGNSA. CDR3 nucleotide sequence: TGTGCCAGCAGCTTAGGGGCGGGGAACCTACAATTAACCCAGTACTTC. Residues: CASSLGAGNLQLTQYF.

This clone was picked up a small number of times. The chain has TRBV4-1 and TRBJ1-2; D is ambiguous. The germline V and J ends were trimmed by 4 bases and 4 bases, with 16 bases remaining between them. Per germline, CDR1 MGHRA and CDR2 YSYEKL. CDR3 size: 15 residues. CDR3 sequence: CASSPDESRSYGYTF. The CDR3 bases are TGCGCCAGCAGCCCAGATGAAAGTCGTAGCTATGGCTACACCTTC.

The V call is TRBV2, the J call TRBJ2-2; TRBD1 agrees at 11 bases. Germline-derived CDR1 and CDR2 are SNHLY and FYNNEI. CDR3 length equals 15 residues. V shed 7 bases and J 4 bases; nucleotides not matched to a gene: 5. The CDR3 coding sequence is TGTGCCAGCATTGGACAGGGGGCGGGCACCGGGGAGCTGTTTTTT. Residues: CASIGQGAGTGELFF. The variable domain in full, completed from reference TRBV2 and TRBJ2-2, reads EPEVTQTPSHQVTQMGQEVILRCVPISNHLYFYWYRQILGQKVEFLVSFYNNEISEKSEIFDDQFSVERPDGSNFTLKIRSTKLEDSAMYFCASIGQGAGTGELFFGEGSRLTVL.

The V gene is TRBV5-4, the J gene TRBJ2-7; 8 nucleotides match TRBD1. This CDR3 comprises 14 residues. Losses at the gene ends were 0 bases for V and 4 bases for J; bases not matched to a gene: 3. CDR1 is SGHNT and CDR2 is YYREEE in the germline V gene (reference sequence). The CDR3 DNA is TGTGCCAGCAGCTTGGATGGACAGGGATACGAGCAGTACTTC. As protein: CASSLDGQGYEQYF.

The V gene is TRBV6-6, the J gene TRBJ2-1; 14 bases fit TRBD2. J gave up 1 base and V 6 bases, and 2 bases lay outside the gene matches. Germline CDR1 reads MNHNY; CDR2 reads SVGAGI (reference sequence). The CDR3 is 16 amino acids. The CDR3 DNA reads TGTGCCAGCAGGGGACTAGCGGGGGTTTCCTACAATGAGCAGTTCTTC. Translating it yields CASRGLAGVSYNEQFF.

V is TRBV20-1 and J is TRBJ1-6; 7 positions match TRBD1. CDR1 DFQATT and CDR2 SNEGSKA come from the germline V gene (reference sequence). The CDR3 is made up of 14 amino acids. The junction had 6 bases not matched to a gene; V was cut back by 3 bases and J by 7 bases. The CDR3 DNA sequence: TGCAGTGCTAGTTCTGGACAGGTCAATTCACCCCTCCACTTT. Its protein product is CSASSGQVNSPLHF.

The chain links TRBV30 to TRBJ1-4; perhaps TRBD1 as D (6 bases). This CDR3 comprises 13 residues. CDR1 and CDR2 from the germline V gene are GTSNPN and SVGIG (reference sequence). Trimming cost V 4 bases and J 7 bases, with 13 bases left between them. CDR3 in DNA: TGTGCCTGGACGTCAGGGGTCGGTGAAAAACTGTTTTTT. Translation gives CAWTSGVGEKLFF. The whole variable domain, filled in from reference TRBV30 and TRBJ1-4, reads SQTIHQWPATLVQPVGSPLSLECTVEGTSNPNLYWYRQAAGRGLQLLFYSVGIGQISSEVPQNLSASRPQDRQFILSSKKLLLSDSGFYLCAWTSGVGEKLFFGSGTQLSVL.

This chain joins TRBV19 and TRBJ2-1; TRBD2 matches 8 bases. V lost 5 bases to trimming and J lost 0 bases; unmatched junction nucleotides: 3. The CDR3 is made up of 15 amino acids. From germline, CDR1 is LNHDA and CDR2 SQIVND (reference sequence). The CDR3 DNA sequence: TGTGCCAGTAGTCCAAGCGGGAGCTCCTACAATGAGCAGTTCTTC. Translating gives CASSPSGSSYNEQFF.

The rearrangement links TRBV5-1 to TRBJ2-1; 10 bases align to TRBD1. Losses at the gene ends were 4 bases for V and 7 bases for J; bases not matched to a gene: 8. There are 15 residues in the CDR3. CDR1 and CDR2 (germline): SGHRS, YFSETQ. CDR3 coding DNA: TGCGCCAGCAGCCCGGGACAGGGGACGGGAAATGAGCAGTTCTTC. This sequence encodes CASSPGQGTGNEQFF.

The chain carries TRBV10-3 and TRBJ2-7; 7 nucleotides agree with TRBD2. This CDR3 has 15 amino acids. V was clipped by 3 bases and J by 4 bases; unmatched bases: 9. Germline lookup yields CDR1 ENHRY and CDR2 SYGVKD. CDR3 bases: TGTGCCATCAGTGAAGGCGTGGGAGGGTTGTACGAGCAGTACTTC. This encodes CAISEGVGGLYEQYF.

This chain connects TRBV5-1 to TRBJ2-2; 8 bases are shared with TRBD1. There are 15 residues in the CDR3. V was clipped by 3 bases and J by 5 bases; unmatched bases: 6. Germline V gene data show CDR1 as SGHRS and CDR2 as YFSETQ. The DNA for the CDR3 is TGCGCCAGCAGCTACACAGGGGGAGGTACCGGGGAGCTGTTTTTT. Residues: CASSYTGGGTGELFF.

CDR3 protein: CASSPGSSGVQETQYF. The CDR3 DNA sequence: TGCGCCAGCAGCCCTGGGTCTAGCGGAGTGCAAGAGACCCAGTACTTC. The chain is built from TRBV5-1 and TRBJ2-5; 7 positions agree with TRBD2. CDR3 length equals 16 residues. CDR1 is SGHRS, CDR2 YFSETQ, per germline. V was pared by 4 bases and J by 2 bases, with 11 bases of the junction left unmatched.

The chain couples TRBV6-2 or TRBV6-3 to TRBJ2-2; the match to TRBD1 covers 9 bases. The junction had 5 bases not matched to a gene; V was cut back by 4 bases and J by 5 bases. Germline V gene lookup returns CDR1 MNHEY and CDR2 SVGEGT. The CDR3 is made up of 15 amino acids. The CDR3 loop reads CASSSGTGKTGELFF. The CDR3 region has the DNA TGTGCCAGCAGTTCCGGGACAGGGAAGACCGGGGAGCTGTTTTTT.

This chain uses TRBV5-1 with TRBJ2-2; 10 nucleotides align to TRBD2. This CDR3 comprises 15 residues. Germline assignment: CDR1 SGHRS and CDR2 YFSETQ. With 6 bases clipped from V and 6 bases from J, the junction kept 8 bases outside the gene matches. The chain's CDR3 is CASTVLAGASGELFF. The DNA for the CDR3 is TGCGCCAGCACCGTTCTAGCGGGGGCATCCGGGGAGCTGTTTTTT.